Presented here are 26 T cell receptor beta chains from one specimen sequenced in a study of blood T cell repertoires in COVID-19. The table came from immunoSEQ multiplex PCR; TCRdb's copy has only in-frame clones and leaves some out. The sample consists of 350,000 or so clones, 88% of them appearing once. The source material was PBMCs or T cells enriched from blood (not recorded which). These receptors were collected from a woman in her 30s who had been exposed to COVID-19.

J is TRBJ2-2 and V is TRBV6-1; D may be TRBD1 (5 bases). Trimming took off 3 bases at V and 6 bases at J, with 11 bases between the two ends. CDR3 size: 14 residues. Germline CDR1 MNHNS, CDR2 SASEGT. CDR3 in amino acids: CASSDGRAAGELFF. DNA of the CDR3: TGTGCCAGCAGTGACGGCAGGGCCGCCGGGGAGCTGTTTTTT.

The chain carries TRBV19 and TRBJ2-3, with 9 bases fitting TRBD2. CDR3 length: 15 amino acids. The V gene end was trimmed by 1 base and the J gene end by 9 bases; junction bases not matched to a gene: 8. Looked up from germline, CDR1 is LNHDA and CDR2 is SQIVND (reference sequence). Here the CDR3 DNA reads TGTGCCAGTAGTATAGCCAGGACTAGCGAGGGAACGCAGTATTTT. It codes for CASSIARTSEGTQYF.

The gene calls are TRBV7-9 and TRBJ1-5; perhaps TRBD1 as D (6 bases). The germline V gene has CDR1 SEHNR and CDR2 FQNEAQ (reference sequence). The CDR3 sequence is 15 residues long. V shed 5 bases and J shed 1 base, with 12 bases lying between them. Here the CDR3 DNA reads TGTGCCAGCAGCCCCGGACAGTTCAGCAATCAGCCCCAGCATTTT. This codes for CASSPGQFSNQPQHF.

This chain joins TRBV7-8 and TRBJ2-5; D may be TRBD2 (6 bases). The germline V and J ends were trimmed by 1 base and 9 bases, with 18 bases remaining between them. Germline CDR1 is SGHVS and CDR2 is FQNEAQ. The CDR3 is made up of 15 amino acids. The CDR3, as DNA: TGTGCCAGCAGCTTAGTAGACGTTTTAGGAGGGGCCCAGTACTTC. Protein sequence: CASSLVDVLGGAQYF.

This chain links TRBV10-2 with TRBJ2-7, with D uncertain. Germline V gene data show CDR1 as WSHSY and CDR2 as SAAADI. The CDR3 runs 16 residues. Trimming shortened V by 0 bases and J by 0 bases, and 12 bases separated the two germline ends. In nucleotides, the CDR3 is TGCGCCAGCAGTGAGTCCTCTAGGTTCAGCTCCTACGAGCAGTACTTC. Translated, it gives CASSESSRFSSYEQYF.

The sample holds a few counts of this clone. V gene TRBV5-1 combines with J gene TRBJ1-5, with TRBD1 as a possible D gene (5 bases). CDR1 and CDR2 from the germline V gene are SGHRS and YFSETQ. Between the trimmed V and J ends, which lost 4 bases and 5 bases, there was a span of 10 bases. This CDR3 spans 13 amino acids. CDR3 protein: CASSPGGDQPQHF. The CDR3 coding sequence is TGCGCCAGCAGCCCCGGGGGGGATCAGCCCCAGCATTTT.

The gene calls are TRBV24-1 and TRBJ2-5; D is uncertain. The CDR3 is 15 amino acids. Trimming stripped 3 bases from V and 7 bases from J, with 17 bases between. Per germline, CDR1 KGHDR and CDR2 SFDVKD. CDR3: CATSDPGLGSGTQYF. The CDR3 DNA reads as TGTGCCACCAGTGATCCCGGGTTGGGTTCCGGGACCCAGTACTTC.

The rearrangement uses TRBV2 and TRBJ2-7; D perhaps matches TRBD2 (6 bases). The CDR3 runs to 13 residues. CDR1 and CDR2 (germline): SNHLY, FYNNEI. Trimming stripped 7 bases from V and 0 bases from J, with 10 bases between. For the CDR3, the DNA is TGTGCCAGCAAGGAGGGACTCTCCTACGAGCAGTACTTC. Translated: CASKEGLSYEQYF.

The chain recombines TRBV5-1 with TRBJ1-3; no clear D. Trimming removed 4 bases at V and 3 bases at J, with 14 bases between. The length of the CDR3 is 15 residues. The germline V gene has CDR1 SGHRS and CDR2 YFSETQ. The CDR3 region is CASSLESGDGNTIYF. CDR3 in DNA: TGCGCCAGCAGCCTAGAAAGCGGGGATGGAAACACCATATATTTT. The full variable domain, rest sourced from reference TRBV5-1 and TRBJ1-3, is KAGVTQTPRYLIKTRGQQVTLSCSPISGHRSVSWYQQTPGQGLQFLFEYFSETQRNKGNFPGRFSGRQFSNSRSEMNVSTLELGDSALYLCASSLESGDGNTIYFGEGSWLTVV.

This clone was seen only once. The chain uses TRBV5-1 and TRBJ2-1, with D unclear. The CDR3 loop spans 15 amino acids. V lost 0 bases to trimming and J lost 0 bases, with 7 bases between them. Germline V gives CDR1 SGHRS, CDR2 YFSETQ. The CDR3 nucleotides are TGCGCCAGCAGCTTGGGCGCGAGCTCCTACAATGAGCAGTTCTTC. Its protein product is CASSLGASSYNEQFF.

The V call is TRBV19, the J call TRBJ1-2; 11 nucleotides line up with TRBD1. The CDR3 contains 15 residues. V was pared by 3 bases and J by 8 bases, with 8 bases of the junction left unmatched. Germline values: CDR1 LNHDA, CDR2 SQIVND (reference sequence). CDR3 in amino acids: CASSIQPGQGGGYTF. The CDR3 DNA is TGTGCCAGTAGTATTCAACCGGGACAGGGGGGCGGCTACACCTTC.

The genes are TRBV10-3 and TRBJ1-1; D is uncertain. This CDR3 region has 14 residues. Looked up from germline, CDR1 is ENHRY and CDR2 is SYGVKD. Trimming removed 5 bases at V and 0 bases at J, with 10 bases between. Here the CDR3 reads CAISPGRMNTEAFF. The CDR3, as DNA: TGTGCCATCAGTCCTGGCAGGATGAACACTGAAGCTTTCTTT.

The rearrangement links TRBV19 to TRBJ1-3, with D perhaps matching TRBD1 (5 bases). Germline V gene lookup returns CDR1 LNHDA and CDR2 SQIVND (reference sequence). V was shortened by 3 bases and J by 0 bases, with 9 bases between the two germline ends. CDR3 length: 15 amino acids. The CDR3 here is CASSIGGSSGNTIYF. The CDR3 nucleotides are TGTGCCAGTAGTATCGGGGGGAGCTCTGGAAACACCATATATTTT.

The rearrangement links TRBV5-1 to TRBJ2-7, with D hard to call. The CDR3 extends over 15 amino acids. Trimming left V 1 base short and J 6 bases short, with 17 bases between. Germline values: CDR1 SGHRS, CDR2 YFSETQ. The CDR3 protein is CASSLFGQTFGEQYF. The CDR3 region has the DNA TGCGCCAGCAGCTTGTTTGGGCAGACCTTCGGCGAGCAGTACTTC.

V is TRBV25-1 and J is TRBJ2-7, with D possibly being TRBD1 (7 bases). Between the trimmed V and J ends, which lost 3 bases and 2 bases, there was a span of 14 bases. There are 15 residues in the CDR3. Germline V lookup: CDR1 MGHDK, CDR2 SYGVNS. The CDR3, as DNA: TGTGCCAGCAGTGAGGCAGGGGGGAGCCCCTACGAGCAGTACTTC. It specifies CASSEAGGSPYEQYF.

The CDR3 nucleotides read TGTGCCTCGGGGGGGACAGGGAGAGACAATGAGCAGTTCTTC. It yields the protein CASGGTGRDNEQFF. The rearrangement links TRBV10-3 to TRBJ2-1; possibly TRBD1 for D (9 bases). Per germline, CDR1 ENHRY and CDR2 SYGVKD. Trimming removed 11 bases from V and 5 bases from J, with 19 bases in between. The CDR3 length is 14 residues.

The chain uses TRBV11-2 and TRBJ2-2; 10 positions match TRBD1. CDR3 length equals 16 residues. Germline-derived CDR1 and CDR2 are SGHAT and FQNNGV. The trim removed 3 bases at V and 1 base at J, leaving 2 bases unmatched. The CDR3 reads CASSFGTGVNTGELFF. The CDR3 DNA is TGTGCCAGCAGCTTCGGGACAGGGGTGAACACCGGGGAGCTGTTTTTT.

The chain links TRBV5-8 to TRBJ2-1, with D possibly TRBD2 on 7 matching bases. Trimming pared 3 bases from V and 5 bases from J, leaving 15 bases between. Germline CDR1 is SGHTS and CDR2 is YDEGEE. CDR3 length: 15 residues. The CDR3 nucleotides are TGTGCCAGCAGCTGGGGGGGGCGACTAGACAATGAGCAGTTCTTC. Translating it yields CASSWGGRLDNEQFF.

This chain joins TRBV11-3 and TRBJ2-1; 11 bases are shared with TRBD2. The CDR3 has 14 residues. Germline CDR1 and CDR2: SGHNT and YENEEA. Trimming at V came to 6 bases and at J to 9 bases, leaving 7 bases not matched to a gene. DNA for the CDR3: TGTGCCAGCAGTGGGCCTAGCGGGAGGACTGAGCAGTTCTTC. Translating gives CASSGPSGRTEQFF.

The rearrangement joins TRBV9 to TRBJ2-1; TRBD2 agrees at 10 bases. Trimming at V came to 3 bases and at J to 1 base, leaving 7 bases not matched to a gene. In germline, CDR1 is SGDLS, CDR2 YYNGEE. The CDR3 runs to 17 residues. CDR3 loop: CASSAPGLASSYNEQFF. The CDR3 DNA is TGTGCCAGCAGCGCCCCGGGACTAGCGAGTTCCTACAATGAGCAGTTCTTC.

The V and J genes are TRBV10-3 and TRBJ2-3; D uncertain. Germline CDR1 is ENHRY and CDR2 is SYGVKD. CDR3 size: 12 residues. V was shortened by 0 bases and J by 14 bases, with 12 bases between the two germline ends. The CDR3 DNA is TGTGCCATCAGTGAGTCTTCGGTTCCAGGGTATTTT. The encoded protein is CAISESSVPGYF.

The chain has TRBV6-5 and TRBJ2-7, with D maybe TRBD1 (5 bases). This CDR3 has 14 residues. The V and J ends lost 7 bases and 3 bases respectively, with 16 bases between them. Germline V gene lookup returns CDR1 MNHEY and CDR2 SVGAGI. The CDR3 loop is CASTTRRGNYEQYF. CDR3 bases: TGTGCCAGCACCACCCGTAGGGGAAACTACGAGCAGTACTTC.

The chain uses TRBV19 and TRBJ2-2; the D is unclear. Germline CDR1 is LNHDA and CDR2 is SQIVND (reference sequence). The CDR3 has 14 amino acids. V lost 4 bases, J lost 0 bases, and 6 bases lay in between. The CDR3 spells CASSTWPNTGELFF. The CDR3, as DNA: TGTGCCAGTAGTACGTGGCCGAACACCGGGGAGCTGTTTTTT.

The V and J genes are TRBV27 and TRBJ1-4; possible D gene TRBD1, 6 bases. Looked up from germline, CDR1 is MNHEY and CDR2 is SMNVEV (reference sequence). CDR3 length equals 15 residues. Trimming took 0 bases from V and 8 from J, leaving 13 bases between them. This CDR3 reads CASSLSWGRGEKLFF. The CDR3, as DNA: TGTGCCAGCAGTTTATCGTGGGGTAGGGGGGAAAAACTGTTTTTT.

The rearrangement joins TRBV10-2 to TRBJ1-1; possibly TRBD1 for D (5 bases). V was cut by 2 bases and J by 6 bases, with 13 bases left in between. CDR1 and CDR2 from the germline V gene are WSHSY and SAAADI. The CDR3 spans 14 residues. CDR3 DNA: TGCGCCAGCAGTGAGCTGATAACAGGAGCTGAAGCTTTCTTT. This gives the protein CASSELITGAEAFF.

V gene TRBV6-1 combines with J gene TRBJ2-5; possible D gene TRBD2, 7 bases. Trimming took 4 bases from V and 1 from J, leaving 16 bases between them. This CDR3 contains 16 residues. Germline lookup yields CDR1 MNHNS and CDR2 SASEGT. The CDR3 region is CASSGGGRGPQETQYF. The CDR3 bases are TGTGCCAGCAGTGGGGGGGGGCGGGGACCCCAAGAGACCCAGTACTTC.